This T cell receptor beta chain was documented in a study of naive and memory T cell subsets. Whole-study results and caveats: Possibly reflecting memory cells re-expressing CD45RA, a few larger clonotypes occurred in naive repertoires, especially CD8. No ground truth validated the naive and memory repertoire findings. Naive and memory subsets had different power law exponents for TCR abundance. Over 90% of naive TCR sequences appeared only once, unlike memory subsets.

An equimolar mix of two oligonucleotides served as the beta constant-region primer for TRBC1 and TRBC2. The ligated cDNA underwent four PCR rounds using SP2 and nested alpha and beta constant-region primers. TCRdb reanalysed the UMI-ligation and nested PCR reads using MiXCR and keeps one entry per CDR3 protein. This sample has about 150,000 distinct CDR3 sequences, with approximately 22% found just once. J lost 3 bases, V lost 0 bases, and 5 bases had no gene match. Germline V gene sequence: CDR1 SGHTA, CDR2 FQGNSA. CDR3 length: 16 amino acids. After the first PCR, alpha and beta chain libraries were processed separately. Ten or more counts support this clonotype. No antigen is known for it.

The V and J genes are TRBV7-2 and TRBJ2-5; 9 bases are a match to TRBD2. Sequenced input: naive CD4+ T cells from blood. This TCR was sampled from a human donor in good health. The CDR3: CASSLASGRLKETQYF. The CDR3 DNA reads TGTGCCAGCAGCTTAGCTAGCGGGAGATTAAAAGAGACCCAGTACTTC.